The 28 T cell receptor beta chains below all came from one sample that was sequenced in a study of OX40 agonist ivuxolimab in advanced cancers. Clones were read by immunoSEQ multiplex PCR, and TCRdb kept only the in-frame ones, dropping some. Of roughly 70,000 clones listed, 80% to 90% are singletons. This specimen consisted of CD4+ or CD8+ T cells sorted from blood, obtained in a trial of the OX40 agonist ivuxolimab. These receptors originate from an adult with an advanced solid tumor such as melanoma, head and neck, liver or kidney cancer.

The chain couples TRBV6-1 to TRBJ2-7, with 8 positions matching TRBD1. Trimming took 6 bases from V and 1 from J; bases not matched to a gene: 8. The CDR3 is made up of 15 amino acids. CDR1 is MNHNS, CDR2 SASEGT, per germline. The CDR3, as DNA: TGTGCCAGCAGGGGGTGGGGGACAGGTTCCTACGAGCAGTACTTC. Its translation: CASRGWGTGSYEQYF.

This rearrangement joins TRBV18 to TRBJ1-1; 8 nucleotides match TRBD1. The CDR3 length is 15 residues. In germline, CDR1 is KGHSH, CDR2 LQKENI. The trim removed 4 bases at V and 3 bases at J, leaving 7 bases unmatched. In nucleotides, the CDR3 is TGTGCCAGCTCACTCTCCGGACAGGGTTACACTGAAGCTTTCTTT. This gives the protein CASSLSGQGYTEAFF.

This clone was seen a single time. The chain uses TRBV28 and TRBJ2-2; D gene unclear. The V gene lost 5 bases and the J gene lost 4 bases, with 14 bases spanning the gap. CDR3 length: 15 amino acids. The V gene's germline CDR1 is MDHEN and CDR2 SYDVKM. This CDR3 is CASSTQGPTTGELFF. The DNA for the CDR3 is TGTGCCAGCAGTACCCAAGGGCCAACCACCGGGGAGCTGTTTTTT.

The CDR3 protein is CASSLPIGGANVLTF. CDR3 coding DNA: TGCGCCAGCAGCTTACCCATTGGCGGGGCCAACGTCCTGACTTTC. The rearrangement joins TRBV5-1 to TRBJ2-6; D is undetermined. The CDR3 is made up of 15 amino acids. Trimming left V 2 bases short and J 4 bases short, with 10 bases between. Germline assignment: CDR1 SGHRS and CDR2 YFSETQ.

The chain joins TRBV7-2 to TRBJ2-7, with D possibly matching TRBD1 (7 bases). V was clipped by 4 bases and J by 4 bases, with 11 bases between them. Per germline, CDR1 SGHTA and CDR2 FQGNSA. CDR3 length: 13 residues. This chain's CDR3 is CASSWRDSYEQYF. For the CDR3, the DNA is TGTGCCAGCAGCTGGAGGGACAGTTACGAGCAGTACTTC.

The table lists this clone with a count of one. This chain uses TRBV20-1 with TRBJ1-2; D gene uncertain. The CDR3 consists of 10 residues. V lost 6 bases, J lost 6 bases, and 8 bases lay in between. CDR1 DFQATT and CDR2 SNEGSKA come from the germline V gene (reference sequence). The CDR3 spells CSARRDGYTF. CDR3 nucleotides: TGCAGTGCCAGGAGGGATGGCTACACCTTC.

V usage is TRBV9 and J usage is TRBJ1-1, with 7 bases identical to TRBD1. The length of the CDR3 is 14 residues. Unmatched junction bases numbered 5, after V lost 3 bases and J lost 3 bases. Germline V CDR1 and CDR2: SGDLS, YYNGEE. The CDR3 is CASSAGQWDTEAFF. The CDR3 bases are TGTGCCAGCAGCGCGGGACAGTGGGACACTGAAGCTTTCTTT.

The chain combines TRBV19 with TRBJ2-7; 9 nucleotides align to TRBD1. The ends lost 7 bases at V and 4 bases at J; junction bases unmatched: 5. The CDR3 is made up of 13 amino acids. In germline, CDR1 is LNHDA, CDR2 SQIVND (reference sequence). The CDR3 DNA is TGTGCCAGTAACGACAGGGGGGCATACGAGCAGTACTTC. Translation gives CASNDRGAYEQYF. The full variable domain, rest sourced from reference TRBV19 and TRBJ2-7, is DGGITQSPKYLFRKEGQNVTLSCEQNLNHDAMYWYRQDPGQGLRLIYYSQIVNDFQKGDIAEGYSVSREKKESFPLTVTSAQKNPTAFYLCASNDRGAYEQYFGPGTRLTVT.

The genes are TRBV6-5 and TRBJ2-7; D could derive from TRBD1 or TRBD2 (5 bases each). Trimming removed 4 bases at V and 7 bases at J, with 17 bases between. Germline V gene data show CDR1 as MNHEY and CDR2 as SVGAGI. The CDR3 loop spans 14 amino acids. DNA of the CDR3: TGTGCCAGCAGTTTGAGGGGCCTTTTTGGGGAGCAGTACTTC. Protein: CASSLRGLFGEQYF.

The CDR3, as DNA: TGTGCCAGCAGTTTAGCAGGGCAGGGTGATTCACCCCTCCACTTT. Its translation: CASSLAGQGDSPLHF. The chain carries TRBV28 and TRBJ1-6, with D tentatively TRBD1 (5 bases). Germline V gene data show CDR1 as MDHEN and CDR2 as SYDVKM. The CDR3 is 15 residues long. V was clipped by 2 bases and J by 8 bases, with 13 bases between them.

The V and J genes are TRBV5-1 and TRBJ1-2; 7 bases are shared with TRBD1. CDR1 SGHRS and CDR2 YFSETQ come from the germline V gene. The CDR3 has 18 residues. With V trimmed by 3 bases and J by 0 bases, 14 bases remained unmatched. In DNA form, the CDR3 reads TGCGCCAGCAGCTCCCACCGGGACAGCCTTCACGCTAACTATGGCTACACCTTC. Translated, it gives CASSSHRDSLHANYGYTF.

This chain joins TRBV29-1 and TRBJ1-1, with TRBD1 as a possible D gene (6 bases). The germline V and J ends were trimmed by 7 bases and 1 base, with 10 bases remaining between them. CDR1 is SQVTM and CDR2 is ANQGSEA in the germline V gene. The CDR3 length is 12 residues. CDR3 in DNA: TGCAGCGCCCAGACAGGGAACACTGAAGCTTTCTTT. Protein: CSAQTGNTEAFF. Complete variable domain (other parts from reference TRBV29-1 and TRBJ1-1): SAVISQKPSRDICQRGTSLTIQCQVDSQVTMMFWYRQQPGQSLTLIATANQGSEATYESGFVIDKFPISRPNLTFSTLTVSNMSPEDSSIYLCSAQTGNTEAFFGQGTRLTVV.

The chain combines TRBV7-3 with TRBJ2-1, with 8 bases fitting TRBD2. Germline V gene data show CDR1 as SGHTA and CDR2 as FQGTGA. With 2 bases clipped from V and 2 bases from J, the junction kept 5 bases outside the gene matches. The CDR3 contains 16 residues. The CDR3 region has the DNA TGTGCCAGCAGCTTAGCGGGGGGACCCCCCTACAATGAGCAGTTCTTC. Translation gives CASSLAGGPPYNEQFF.

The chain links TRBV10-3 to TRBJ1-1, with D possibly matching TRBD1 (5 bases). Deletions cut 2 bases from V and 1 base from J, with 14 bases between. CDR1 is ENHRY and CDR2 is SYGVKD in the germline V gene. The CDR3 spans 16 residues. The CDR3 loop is CAISEKAQGSNTEAFF. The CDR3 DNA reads TGTGCCATCAGTGAGAAGGCTCAGGGATCGAACACTGAAGCTTTCTTT.

The DNA for the CDR3 is TGTGCCAGTAGTATAGTGGGAGGGGCCGGGGTAAGAGCTGAAGCTTTCTTT. It translates to CASSIVGGAGVRAEAFF. The chain joins TRBV19 to TRBJ1-1; possibly TRBD1 for D (5 bases). The CDR3 extends over 17 amino acids. Germline V gene data show CDR1 as LNHDA and CDR2 as SQIVND (reference sequence). The V and J ends lost 1 base and 6 bases respectively, with 21 bases between them.

CDR3 residues: CASSYEETYEQYF. The CDR3 nucleotides read TGTGCCAGCAGTTACGAGGAGACCTACGAGCAGTACTTC. J is TRBJ2-7 and V is TRBV6-5; no reliable D call. This CDR3 is built from 13 residues. Germline-derived CDR1 and CDR2 are MNHEY and SVGAGI. Trimming removed 2 bases from V and 2 bases from J, with 7 bases in between.

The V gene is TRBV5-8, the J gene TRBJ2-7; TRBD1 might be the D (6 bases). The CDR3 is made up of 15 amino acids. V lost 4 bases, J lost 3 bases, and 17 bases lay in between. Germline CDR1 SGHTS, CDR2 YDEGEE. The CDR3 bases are TGTGCCAGCAGCCGGGGCAGGGGCGACATCTACGAGCAGTACTTC. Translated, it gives CASSRGRGDIYEQYF.

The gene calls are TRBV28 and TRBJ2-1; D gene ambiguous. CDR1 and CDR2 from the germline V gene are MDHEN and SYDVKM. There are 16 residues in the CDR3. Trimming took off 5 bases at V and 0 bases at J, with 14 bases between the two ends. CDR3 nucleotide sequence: TGTGCCAGCAGTCGCCGACACCAAAGCTCCTACAATGAGCAGTTCTTC. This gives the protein CASSRRHQSSYNEQFF.

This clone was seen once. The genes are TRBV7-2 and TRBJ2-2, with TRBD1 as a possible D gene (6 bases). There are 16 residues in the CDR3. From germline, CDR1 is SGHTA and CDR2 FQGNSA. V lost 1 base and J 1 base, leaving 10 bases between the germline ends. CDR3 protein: CASSLVGTRNTGELFF. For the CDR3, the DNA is TGTGCCAGCAGCTTAGTGGGGACACGGAACACCGGGGAGCTGTTTTTT.

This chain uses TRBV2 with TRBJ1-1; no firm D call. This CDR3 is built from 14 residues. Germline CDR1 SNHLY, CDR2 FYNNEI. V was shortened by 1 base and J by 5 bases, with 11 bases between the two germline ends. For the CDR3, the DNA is TGTGCCAGCAGTGAAGAGGGCGGGGTGACTGAAGCTTTCTTT. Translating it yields CASSEEGGVTEAFF.

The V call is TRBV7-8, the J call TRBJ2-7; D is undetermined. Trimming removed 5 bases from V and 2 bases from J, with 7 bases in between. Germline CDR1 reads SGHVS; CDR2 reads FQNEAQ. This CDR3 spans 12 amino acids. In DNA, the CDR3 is TGTGCCAGCAGCCCTACGACCTACGAGCAGTACTTC. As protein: CASSPTTYEQYF. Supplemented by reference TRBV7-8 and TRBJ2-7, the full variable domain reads GAGVSQSPRYKVAKRGQDVALRCDPISGHVSLFWYQQALGQGPEFLTYFQNEAQLDKSGLPSDRFFAERPEGSVSTLKIQRTQQEDSAVYLCASSPTTYEQYFGPGTRLTVT.

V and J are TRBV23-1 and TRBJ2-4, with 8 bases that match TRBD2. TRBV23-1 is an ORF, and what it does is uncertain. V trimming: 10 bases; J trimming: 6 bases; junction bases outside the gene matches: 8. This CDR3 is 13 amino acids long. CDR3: CAMSGGAVNIQYF. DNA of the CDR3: TGCGCCATGTCGGGGGGGGCGGTAAACATTCAGTACTTC.

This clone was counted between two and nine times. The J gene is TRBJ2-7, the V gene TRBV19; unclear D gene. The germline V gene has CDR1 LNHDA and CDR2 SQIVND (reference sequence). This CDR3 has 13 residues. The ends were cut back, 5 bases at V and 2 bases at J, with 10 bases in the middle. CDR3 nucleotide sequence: TGTGCCAGTAGTGCCCAACACACCTACGAGCAGTACTTC. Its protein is CASSAQHTYEQYF.

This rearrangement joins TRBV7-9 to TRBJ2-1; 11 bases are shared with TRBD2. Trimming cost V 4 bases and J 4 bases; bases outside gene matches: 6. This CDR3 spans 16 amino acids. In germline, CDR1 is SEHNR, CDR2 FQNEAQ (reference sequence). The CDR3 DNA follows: TGTGCCAGCAGCTCTAGCGGGAGGCCTCCTTACAATGAGCAGTTCTTC. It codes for CASSSSGRPPYNEQFF.

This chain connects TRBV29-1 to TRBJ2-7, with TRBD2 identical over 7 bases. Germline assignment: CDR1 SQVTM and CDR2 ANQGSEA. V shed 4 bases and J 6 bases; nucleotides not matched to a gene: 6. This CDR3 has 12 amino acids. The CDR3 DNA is TGCAGCGTTGCAGGAGCTAGCGGCGAGCAGTACTTC. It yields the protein CSVAGASGEQYF.

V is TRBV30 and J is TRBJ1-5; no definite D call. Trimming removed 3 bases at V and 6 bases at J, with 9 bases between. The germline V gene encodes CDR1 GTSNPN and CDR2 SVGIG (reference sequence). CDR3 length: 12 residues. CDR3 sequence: CAWREASQPQHF. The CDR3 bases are TGTGCCTGGAGAGAGGCTAGTCAGCCCCAGCATTTT. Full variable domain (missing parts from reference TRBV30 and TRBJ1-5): SQTIHQWPATLVQPVGSPLSLECTVEGTSNPNLYWYRQAAGRGLQLLFYSVGIGQISSEVPQNLSASRPQDRQFILSSKKLLLSDSGFYLCAWREASQPQHFGDGTRLSIL.

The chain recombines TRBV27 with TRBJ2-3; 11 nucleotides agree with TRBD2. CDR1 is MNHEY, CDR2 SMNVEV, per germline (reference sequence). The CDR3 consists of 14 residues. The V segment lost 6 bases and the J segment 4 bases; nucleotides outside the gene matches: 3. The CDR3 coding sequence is TGTGCCAGCAGCCTACTAGCGGGAGCAGATACGCAGTATTTT. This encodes CASSLLAGADTQYF.

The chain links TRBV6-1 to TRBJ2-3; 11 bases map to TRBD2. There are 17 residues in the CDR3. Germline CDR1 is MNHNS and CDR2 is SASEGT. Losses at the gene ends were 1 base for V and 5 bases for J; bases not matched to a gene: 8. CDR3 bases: TGTGCCAGCAGTGAAGGGGGTAGCGGGAGGGCCGGAGATACGCAGTATTTT. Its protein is CASSEGGSGRAGDTQYF.